Given below is one T cell receptor beta chain in context. Its antigen is not identified. The data stem from a study of cytomegalovirus exposure and HLA in healthy donors. Study observations and caveats: In vitro confirmation showed three CMV-associated chains to be CMV antigen specific.

V lost 10 bases and J lost 4, with 17 bases in between. CDR3 length: 13 amino acids. Looked up from germline, CDR1 is MDHEN and CDR2 is SYDVKM. PCR amplification relied on 60 Vbeta primers (plus 13 Jbeta primers). The repertoire was sequenced with immunoSEQ multiplex PCR; TCRdb's copy has only in-frame clones and lacks some. Its table lists 130,000 or so clones. The clonotype originates from a middle-aged woman in good health and CMV-seropositive. Sequenced: PBMCs. The rearrangement links TRBV28 to TRBJ2-7; TRBD2 might be the D (6 bases). This CDR3 reads CATYRDGLYEQYF. In DNA, the CDR3 is TGTGCCACCTACCGCGACGGACTATACGAGCAGTACTTC.